A single sample gave rise to the 21 T cell receptor beta chains below, sequenced in a study of blood T cell repertoires in COVID-19. Sequenced by immunoSEQ multiplex PCR; TCRdb stores in-frame clones only, minus some. The sample has around 200,000 clones, about 85% seen once. The sequenced material came from peripheral blood. These receptor sequences come from a woman of 80 years or more with acute or convalescent COVID-19.

V usage is TRBV7-2 and J usage is TRBJ1-2; D may be TRBD1 (6 bases). Trimming stripped 3 bases from V and 8 bases from J, with 16 bases between. The CDR3 extends over 14 amino acids. Germline V gene sequence: CDR1 SGHTA, CDR2 FQGNSA. In DNA form, the CDR3 reads TGTGCCAGCAGCTTTCAGGGCAGGGGATCAGGCTACACCTTC. It encodes CASSFQGRGSGYTF.

The gene calls are TRBV5-4 and TRBJ1-4, with 10 nucleotides matching TRBD1. Germline CDR1 and CDR2: SGHNT and YYREEE (reference sequence). The CDR3 sequence is 15 residues long. The J segment lost 5 bases and the V segment lost 4 bases, leaving 5 bases of the junction unmatched. CDR3 nucleotide sequence: TGTGCCAGCAGCCCCCCGGGACAGGGGAATGAAAAACTGTTTTTT. Translated, it gives CASSPPGQGNEKLFF.

The V gene is TRBV19, the J gene TRBJ2-3, with D possibly matching TRBD2 (6 bases). This CDR3 is 14 amino acids long. Trimming removed 9 bases from V and 3 bases from J, with 16 bases in between. Germline loops: CDR1 LNHDA, CDR2 SQIVND (reference sequence). For the CDR3, the DNA is TGTGCCAGCGGGCCGATCGGGAGAACAGATACGCAGTATTTT. Translated: CASGPIGRTDTQYF.

The chain joins TRBV3-1 (or the pseudogene TRBV3-2) to TRBJ2-7; TRBD2 is a possible D gene (6 bases). This CDR3 has 13 residues. The V end was cut by 1 base, the J end by 6 bases, with 10 bases between. Germline CDR1 and CDR2: LGHDT and YNNKEL (reference sequence). The CDR3 is CASSQGRDSEQYF. CDR3 DNA: TGTGCCAGCAGCCAAGGGAGGGATTCCGAGCAGTACTTC.

This sequence joins TRBV19 and TRBJ2-3; D ambiguous. V lost 7 bases to trimming and J lost 0 bases, with 20 bases between them. Germline lookup yields CDR1 LNHDA and CDR2 SQIVND (reference sequence). This CDR3 comprises 17 residues. CDR3 in amino acids: CASTVRSPYASTDTQYF. CDR3 nucleotides: TGTGCCAGTACGGTCAGGTCTCCGTACGCTAGCACAGATACGCAGTATTTT.

This chain connects TRBV5-8 to TRBJ2-3, with TRBD1 matching over 7 bases. The germline gives CDR1 SGHTS, CDR2 YDEGEE. Unmatched junction bases numbered 13, after V lost 0 bases and J lost 0 bases. The CDR3 is 19 amino acids. This chain's CDR3 is CASSLARDSVVFSTDTQYF. The CDR3 bases are TGTGCCAGCAGCTTGGCCCGGGACAGTGTCGTCTTCAGCACAGATACGCAGTATTTT.

The J gene is TRBJ2-3, the V gene TRBV12-5, with TRBD1 matching 9 bases. CDR1 LGHNT and CDR2 FRNRAP come from the germline V gene. Unmatched junction bases numbered 6, after V lost 5 bases and J lost 3 bases. The CDR3 covers 15 residues. CDR3 residues: CASGLGQGETDTQYF. The DNA of the CDR3 is TGTGCTAGTGGTCTGGGACAGGGTGAAACAGATACGCAGTATTTT.

The V gene is TRBV7-2, the J gene TRBJ1-2; the match to TRBD1 covers 12 bases. Trimming cost V 4 bases and J 4 bases; bases outside gene matches: 10. CDR1 and CDR2 (germline): SGHTA, FQGNSA. CDR3 size: 17 residues. The CDR3 bases are TGTGCCAGCAGCTCTACCCCCGGGACAGGGGGCCTCTATGGCTACACCTTC. Protein sequence: CASSSTPGTGGLYGYTF.

Only a few counts were recorded for this clone. V and J are TRBV6-2 or TRBV6-3 and TRBJ1-1; 7 bases agree with TRBD1. The CDR3 loop spans 16 amino acids. After removal of 6 bases from V and 2 bases from J, the junction contained 12 bases not matched to a gene. Germline V gene data show CDR1 as MNHEY and CDR2 as SVGEGT. The CDR3 loop is CASSPRRGQKNTEAFF. In nucleotides, the CDR3 is TGTGCCAGCAGCCCTCGCAGGGGACAGAAAAACACTGAAGCTTTCTTT.

This sequence joins TRBV11-2 and TRBJ1-1; 9 nucleotides align to TRBD1. This CDR3 is 19 amino acids long. Germline V gives CDR1 SGHAT, CDR2 FQNNGV. V dropped 0 bases and J dropped 3; count of bases not matched to a gene: 14. CDR3 in amino acids: CASSLDLGGQGRFDTEAFF. The CDR3 DNA follows: TGTGCCAGCAGCTTAGATTTAGGAGGACAGGGGAGGTTCGACACTGAAGCTTTCTTT. Together with reference TRBV11-2 and TRBJ1-1, the CDR3 gives the full variable domain: EAGVAQSPRYKIIEKRQSVAFWCNPISGHATLYWYQQILGQGPKLLIQFQNNGVVDDSQLPKDRFSAERLKGVDSTLKIQPAKLEDSAVYLCASSLDLGGQGRFDTEAFFGQGTRLTVV.

Only one count was recorded for this clone. This chain joins TRBV20-1 and TRBJ2-7; the D gene is possibly TRBD1 (6 bases). Per the germline V gene, CDR1 is DFQATT and CDR2 is SNEGSKA (reference sequence). V gave up 5 bases and J gave up 6 bases, with 17 bases separating them. The CDR3 is 13 amino acids. The CDR3 reads CSAGDYRAIEQYF. The CDR3 DNA reads as TGCAGTGCTGGTGACTACAGGGCCATCGAGCAGTACTTC.

V and J are TRBV2 and TRBJ1-1; 10 nucleotides match TRBD1. V was clipped by 6 bases and J by 0 bases; unmatched bases: 1. Germline assignment: CDR1 SNHLY and CDR2 FYNNEI. This CDR3 is built from 14 residues. CDR3 sequence (DNA): TGTGCCAGCAGGGGGACAGGGGTGAACACTGAAGCTTTCTTT. Translation gives CASRGTGVNTEAFF.

The J gene is TRBJ2-7, the V gene TRBV6-5, with 8 bases lining up with TRBD1. The CDR3 is 15 residues long. The V gene's germline CDR1 is MNHEY and CDR2 SVGAGI. J lost 2 bases, V lost 10 bases, and 13 bases had no gene match. The CDR3 loop reads CATTVGQGNPYEQYF. Here the CDR3 DNA reads TGTGCCACCACGGTAGGACAGGGTAATCCCTACGAGCAGTACTTC.

V is TRBV6-6 and J is TRBJ2-5; 9 bases are a match to TRBD1. The V gene's germline CDR1 is MNHNY and CDR2 SVGAGI (reference sequence). The CDR3 runs 14 residues. V lost 4 bases to trimming and J lost 1 base; unmatched junction nucleotides: 1. The CDR3 coding sequence is TGTGCCAGCAGTTGGGACAGGGTCCAAGAGACCCAGTACTTC. Protein product: CASSWDRVQETQYF.

The genes are TRBV7-9 and TRBJ2-1, with 10 bases lining up with TRBD2. The V gene end was trimmed by 5 bases and the J gene end by 3 bases; junction bases not matched to a gene: 4. Germline V gene lookup returns CDR1 SEHNR and CDR2 FQNEAQ (reference sequence). CDR3 length equals 15 residues. The CDR3 DNA reads TGTGCCAGCAGCCAGCGGACTAGCGGCTACAATGAGCAGTTCTTC. It is translated as CASSQRTSGYNEQFF. Full variable domain (rest looked up from reference TRBV7-9 and TRBJ2-1): DTGVSQNPRHKITKRGQNVTFRCDPISEHNRLYWYRQTLGQGPEFLTYFQNEAQLEKSRLLSDRFSAERPKGSFSTLEIQRTEQGDSAMYLCASSQRTSGYNEQFFGPGTRLTVL.

This clone has a single count. The chain's CDR3 is CASSSWTSGRVETQYF. The CDR3 bases are TGTGCCAGCAGTTCCTGGACTAGCGGGAGGGTAGAGACCCAGTACTTC. This sequence joins TRBV6-6 and TRBJ2-5; 15 positions agree with TRBD2. The V and J ends lost 4 bases and 4 bases, in that order; junction bases with no gene match: 4. CDR3 length equals 16 residues. CDR1 MNHNY and CDR2 SVGAGI come from the germline V gene (reference sequence).

The chain combines TRBV12-5 with TRBJ2-2; TRBD2 matches at 16 bases. Germline lookup yields CDR1 LGHNT and CDR2 FRNRAP. With V trimmed by 2 bases and J by 3 bases, 12 bases remained unmatched. CDR3 length equals 21 residues. CDR3 protein: CASGLREGLAGGPYHTGELFF. In DNA, the CDR3 is TGTGCTAGTGGTTTGAGAGAGGGACTAGCGGGGGGGCCTTACCACACCGGGGAGCTGTTTTTT.

The CDR3, as DNA: TGTGCCAGCAGATTCAGAGGAAAGACTGAAGCTTTCTTT. It specifies CASRFRGKTEAFF. The rearrangement uses TRBV3-1 (or the pseudogene TRBV3-2) and TRBJ1-1; D uncertain. Germline V gives CDR1 LGHDT, CDR2 YNNKEL (reference sequence). The V gene lost 6 bases and the J gene lost 5 bases, with 13 bases spanning the gap. The CDR3 runs to 13 residues.

The chain recombines TRBV6-5 with TRBJ2-7; possibly TRBD1 for D (6 bases). The CDR3 has 13 amino acids. From germline, CDR1 is MNHEY and CDR2 SVGAGI. V lost 8 bases to trimming and J lost 0 bases, with 11 bases between them. The CDR3 DNA reads as TGTGCCAGCGTGACGACAGGCTCCTACGAGCAGTACTTC. It translates to CASVTTGSYEQYF.

There are a few counts of this clone. V gene TRBV13 combines with J gene TRBJ1-2; 7 nucleotides match TRBD1. The CDR3 covers 17 residues. J gave up 3 bases and V 6 bases, and 16 bases lay outside the gene matches. From germline, CDR1 is PRHDT and CDR2 FYEKMQ (reference sequence). As DNA, the CDR3 is TGTGCCAGCAGTTACATGGGACAGTCAAGTGGGGACTATGGCTACACCTTC. This codes for CASSYMGQSSGDYGYTF.

The genes are TRBV19 and TRBJ1-6; TRBD1 is a possible D gene (6 bases). The CDR3 is made up of 14 amino acids. Germline values: CDR1 LNHDA, CDR2 SQIVND (reference sequence). The V gene lost 4 bases and the J gene lost 7 bases, with 11 bases spanning the gap. The CDR3 DNA reads TGTGCCAGTAGTAACACAGGGAACAATTCACCCCTCCACTTT. Amino acid sequence: CASSNTGNNSPLHF.